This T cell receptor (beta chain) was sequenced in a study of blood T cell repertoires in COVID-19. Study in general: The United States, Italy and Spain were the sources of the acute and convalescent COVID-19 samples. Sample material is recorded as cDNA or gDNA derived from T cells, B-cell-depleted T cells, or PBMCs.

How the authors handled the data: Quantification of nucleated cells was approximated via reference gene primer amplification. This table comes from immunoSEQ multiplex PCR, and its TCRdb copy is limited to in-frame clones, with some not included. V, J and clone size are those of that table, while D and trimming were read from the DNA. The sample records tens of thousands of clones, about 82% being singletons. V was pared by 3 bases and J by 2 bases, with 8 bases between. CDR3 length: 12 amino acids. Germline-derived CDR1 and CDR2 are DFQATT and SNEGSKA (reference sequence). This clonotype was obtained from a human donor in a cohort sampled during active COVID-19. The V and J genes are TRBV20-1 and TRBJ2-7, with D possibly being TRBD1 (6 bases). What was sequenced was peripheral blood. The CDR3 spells CSASRTAYEQYF. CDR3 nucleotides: TGCAGTGCTAGTAGGACAGCCTACGAGCAGTACTTC.